The rows below give T cell receptor beta chains drawn from one sample of a study of spatial heterogeneity in lung cancer. TCRdb re-called the 5' RACE reads through MiXCR, storing one row per CDR3 protein. Of about 490 distinct CDR3 sequences listed, around 34% are singletons. This material consisted of normal lung tissue next to the tumor, taken at surgery. All receptors come from a male donor with early-stage non-small cell lung cancer. Each CDR3 is given with its conserved first and last residue. Fields, in order: V gene, J gene, D gene, clone size, CDR3 DNA, CDR3 protein. The D gene is left open where the match is weak. Size values are once, few and many counts, or a class for expanded clones, and some rows have none.

TRBV27	TRBJ2-3	TRBD2	NA	TGTGCCAGCAGGTGGACTAGCGGGACTAATACGCAGTATTTT	CASRWTSGTNTQYF
TRBV20-1	TRBJ1-5	TRBD1	NA	TGCAGTGCTCGACAGGGGGCAGGTCAGCCCCAGCATTTT	CSARQGAGQPQHF
TRBV20-1	TRBJ2-7	NA	NA	TGCAGTGCAACCCCTCGAGGGAAGCAGTACTTC	CSATPRGKQYF
TRBV27	TRBJ2-7	TRBD1	few	TGTGCCAGCAGTGCCCTGGACAGGGACGAGCAGTACTTC	CASSALDRDEQYF
TRBV12-3/TRBV12-4	TRBJ1-5	NA	large	TGTGCCAGCAGTTTTGGTCAGGGAATGGAGCCCCAGCATTTT	CASSFGQGMEPQHF
TRBV6-2/TRBV6-3	TRBJ1-1	NA	medium-sized	TGTGCCAGCAGTTACTCGAGTCCCGGGACTCCTGAAGCTTTCTTT	CASSYSSPGTPEAFF
TRBV27	TRBJ2-2	NA	hyperexpanded	TGTGCCATTTGCCCGGGGGGCTGGGCCAACACCGGGGAGCTGTTTTTT	CAICPGGWANTGELFF
TRBV7-9	TRBJ2-2	NA	NA	TGTGCCAGCAGCTTAGGACTAGTGAACACCGGGGAGCTGTTTTTT	CASSLGLVNTGELFF
TRBV12-3/TRBV12-4	TRBJ1-5	NA	few	TGTGCCAGCAGTTTATCAGGTAACCAGCCCCAGCATTTT	CASSLSGNQPQHF
TRBV3-1	TRBJ1-5	TRBD1	large	TGTGCCAGCAGCCAAACGACAGGGGGGCAGCCCCAGCATTTT	CASSQTTGGQPQHF
TRBV7-8	TRBJ2-1	NA	NA	TGTGCCAGCAGCTTAGCGACCTACAATGAGCAGTTCTTC	CASSLATYNEQFF
TRBV2	TRBJ1-1	NA	once	TGTGCCAGCAGTGCGGGACAAATGAACACTGAAGCTTTCTTT	CASSAGQMNTEAFF
TRBV6-5	TRBJ1-4	NA	medium-sized	TGTGCCAGCAGAACGCTCCGGACAGCAGTTAATGAAAAACTGTTTTTT	CASRTLRTAVNEKLFF
TRBV24-1	TRBJ2-1	NA	NA	TGTGCCACCGGGACTCGGACGGCCGTTAATGAGCAGTTCTTC	CATGTRTAVNEQFF
TRBV10-3	TRBJ2-1	TRBD2	medium-sized	TGTGCCATCAGTGGCGGTCTAGCGGGGGACAATGAGCAGTTCTTC	CAISGGLAGDNEQFF
TRBV2	TRBJ2-1	TRBD1	large	TGTGCCAGCAGTCGGGACAGATCAAATGAGCAGTTCTTC	CASSRDRSNEQFF
TRBV20-1	TRBJ2-1	TRBD2	NA	TGCAGTGCTCCCGCCGGGACTAGCGGAGGGAATGAGCAGTTCTTC	CSAPAGTSGGNEQFF
TRBV6-5	TRBJ2-1	TRBD2	NA	TGTGCCAGCAGTCAAAGTAGCGGGAGCGATGAGCAGTTCTTC	CASSQSSGSDEQFF
TRBV25-1	TRBJ2-7	NA	large	TGTGCCACCTCCCTCGACAGCTACGAGCAGTACTTC	CATSLDSYEQYF
TRBV18	TRBJ2-5	NA	NA	TGTGCCAGCTCACCACTACCCGGCGTTGAGACCCAGTACTTC	CASSPLPGVETQYF
TRBV6-2/TRBV6-3	TRBJ1-1	TRBD1	medium-sized	TGTGCCAGCAGTTACAGGAGGGGGCAATTGACCACTGAAGCTTTCTTT	CASSYRRGQLTTEAFF
TRBV27	TRBJ2-1	TRBD2	NA	TGTGCCAGCAGTTTGGTAGCGGGAGGGCCAGGTAATGAGCAGTTCTTC	CASSLVAGGPGNEQFF